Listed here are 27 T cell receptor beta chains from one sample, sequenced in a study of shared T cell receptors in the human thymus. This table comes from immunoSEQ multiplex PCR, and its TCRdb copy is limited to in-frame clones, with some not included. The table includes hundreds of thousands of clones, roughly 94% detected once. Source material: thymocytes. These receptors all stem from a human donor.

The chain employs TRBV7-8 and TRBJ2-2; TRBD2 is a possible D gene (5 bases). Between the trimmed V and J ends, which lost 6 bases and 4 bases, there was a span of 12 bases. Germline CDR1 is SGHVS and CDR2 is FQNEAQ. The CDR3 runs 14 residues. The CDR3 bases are TGTGCCAGCAGATGGGAGATGAGCACCGGGGAGCTGTTTTTT. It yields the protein CASRWEMSTGELFF.

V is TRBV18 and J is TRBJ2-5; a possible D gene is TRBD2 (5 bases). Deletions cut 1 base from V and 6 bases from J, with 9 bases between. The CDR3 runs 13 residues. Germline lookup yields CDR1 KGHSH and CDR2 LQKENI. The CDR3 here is CASSPQGVQTQYF. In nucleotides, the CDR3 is TGTGCCAGCTCACCACAGGGAGTGCAGACCCAGTACTTC. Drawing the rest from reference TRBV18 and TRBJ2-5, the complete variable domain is NAGVMQNPRHLVRRRGQEARLRCSPMKGHSHVYWYRQLPEEGLKFMVYLQKENIIDESGMPKERFSAEFPKEGPSILRIQQVVRGDSAAYFCASSPQGVQTQYFGPGTRLLVL.

The CDR3 bases are TGTGCCAGCAGCCAAGAGAGGCGGACAGCCCATTATAATGAAAAACTGTTTTTT. Protein: CASSQERRTAHYNEKLFF. The chain employs TRBV4-2 and TRBJ1-4; a weak D match, TRBD1 (6 bases). The CDR3 runs to 18 residues. Trimming took off 0 bases at V and 4 bases at J, with 18 bases between the two ends. Germline CDR1 reads LGHNA; CDR2 reads YNFKEQ.

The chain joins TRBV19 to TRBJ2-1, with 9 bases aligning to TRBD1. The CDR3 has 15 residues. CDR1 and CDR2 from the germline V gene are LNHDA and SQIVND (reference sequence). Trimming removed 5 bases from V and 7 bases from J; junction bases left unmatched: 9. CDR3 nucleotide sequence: TGTGCCAGTAGTGATCCGGGACAGGGTCTTAATGAGCAGTTCTTC. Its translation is CASSDPGQGLNEQFF.

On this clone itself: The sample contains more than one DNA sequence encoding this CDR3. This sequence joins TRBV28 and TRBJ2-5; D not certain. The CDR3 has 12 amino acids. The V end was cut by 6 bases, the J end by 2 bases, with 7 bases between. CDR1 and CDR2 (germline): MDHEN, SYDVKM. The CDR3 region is CASSPTQETQYF. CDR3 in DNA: TGTGCCAGCAGCCCCACACAAGAGACCCAGTACTTC.

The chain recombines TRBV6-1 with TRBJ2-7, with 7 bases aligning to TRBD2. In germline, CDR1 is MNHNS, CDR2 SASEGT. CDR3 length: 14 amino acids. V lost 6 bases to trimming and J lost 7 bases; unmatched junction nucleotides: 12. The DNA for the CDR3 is TGTGCCAGCAGGGCCGGGACTACCCTTTGGGAGCAGTACTTC. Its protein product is CASRAGTTLWEQYF.

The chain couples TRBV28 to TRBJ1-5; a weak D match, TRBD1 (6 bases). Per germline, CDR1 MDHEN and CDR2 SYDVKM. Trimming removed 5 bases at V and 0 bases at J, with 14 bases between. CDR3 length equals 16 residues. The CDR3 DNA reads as TGTGCCAGCAGTCTCCGGACAGTAGATAGCAATCAGCCCCAGCATTTT. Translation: CASSLRTVDSNQPQHF.

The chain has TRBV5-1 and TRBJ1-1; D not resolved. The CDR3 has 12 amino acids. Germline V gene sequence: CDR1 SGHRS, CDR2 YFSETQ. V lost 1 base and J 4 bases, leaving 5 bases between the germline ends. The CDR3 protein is CASSLQPTEAFF. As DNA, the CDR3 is TGCGCCAGCAGCTTGCAGCCCACTGAAGCTTTCTTT.

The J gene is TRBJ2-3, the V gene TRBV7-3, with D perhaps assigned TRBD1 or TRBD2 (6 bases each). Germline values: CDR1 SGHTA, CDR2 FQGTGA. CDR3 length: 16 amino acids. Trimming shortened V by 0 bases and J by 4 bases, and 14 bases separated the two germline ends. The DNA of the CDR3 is TGTGCCAGCAGCTTAACGGGGGGCTTCGCACCAGATACGCAGTATTTT. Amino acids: CASSLTGGFAPDTQYF.

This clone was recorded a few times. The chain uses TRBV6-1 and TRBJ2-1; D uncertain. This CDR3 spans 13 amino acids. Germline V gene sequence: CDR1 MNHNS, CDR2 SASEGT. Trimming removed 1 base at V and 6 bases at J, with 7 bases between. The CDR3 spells CASSEGPTNEQFF. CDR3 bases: TGTGCCAGCAGTGAAGGTCCCACCAATGAGCAGTTCTTC.

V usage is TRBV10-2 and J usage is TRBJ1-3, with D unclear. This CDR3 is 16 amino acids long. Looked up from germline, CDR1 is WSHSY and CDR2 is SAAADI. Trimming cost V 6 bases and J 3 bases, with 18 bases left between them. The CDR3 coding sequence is TGCGCCAGCAGGGATTTTAGCCAACCAGGTGGAAACACCATATATTTT. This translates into CASRDFSQPGGNTIYF.

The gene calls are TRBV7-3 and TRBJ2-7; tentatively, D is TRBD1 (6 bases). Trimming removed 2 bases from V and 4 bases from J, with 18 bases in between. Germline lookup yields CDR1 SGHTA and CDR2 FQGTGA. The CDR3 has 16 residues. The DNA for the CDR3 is TGTGCCAGCAGCTTATCCGCGACAGGACGAAGGTACGAGCAGTACTTC. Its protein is CASSLSATGRRYEQYF.

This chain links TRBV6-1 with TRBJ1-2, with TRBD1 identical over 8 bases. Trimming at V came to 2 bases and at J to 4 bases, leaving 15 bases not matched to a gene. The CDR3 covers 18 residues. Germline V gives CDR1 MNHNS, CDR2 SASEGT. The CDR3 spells CASSEYRDRLPPFYGYTF. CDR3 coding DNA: TGTGCCAGCAGTGAATACCGGGACAGGCTGCCACCTTTCTATGGCTACACCTTC.

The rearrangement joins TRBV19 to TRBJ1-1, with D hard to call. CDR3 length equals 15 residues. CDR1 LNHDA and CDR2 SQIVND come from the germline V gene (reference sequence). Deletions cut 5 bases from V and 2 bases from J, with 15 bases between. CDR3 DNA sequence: TGTGCCAGTAGTGCCCATCGACCTCCTAACACTGAAGCTTTCTTT. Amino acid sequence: CASSAHRPPNTEAFF.

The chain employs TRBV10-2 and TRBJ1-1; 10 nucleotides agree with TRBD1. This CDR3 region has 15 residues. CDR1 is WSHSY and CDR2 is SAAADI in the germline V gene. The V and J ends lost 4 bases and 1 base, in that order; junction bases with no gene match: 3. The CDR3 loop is CASSARDRGNTEAFF. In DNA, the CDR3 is TGCGCCAGCAGTGCCCGGGACAGGGGGAACACTGAAGCTTTCTTT.

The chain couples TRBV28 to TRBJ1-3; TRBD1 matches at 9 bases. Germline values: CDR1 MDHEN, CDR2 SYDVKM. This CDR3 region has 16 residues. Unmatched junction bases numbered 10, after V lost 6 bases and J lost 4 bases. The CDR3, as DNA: TGTGCCAGCAGCCCAGACAGGGGGATTTACGGAAACACCATATATTTT. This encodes CASSPDRGIYGNTIYF.

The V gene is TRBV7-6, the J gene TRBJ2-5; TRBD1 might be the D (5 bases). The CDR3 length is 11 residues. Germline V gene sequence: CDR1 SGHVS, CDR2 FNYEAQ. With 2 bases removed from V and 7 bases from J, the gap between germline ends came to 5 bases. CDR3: CASSLRGTQYF. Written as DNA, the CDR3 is TGTGCCAGCAGCTTAAGGGGGACCCAGTACTTC.

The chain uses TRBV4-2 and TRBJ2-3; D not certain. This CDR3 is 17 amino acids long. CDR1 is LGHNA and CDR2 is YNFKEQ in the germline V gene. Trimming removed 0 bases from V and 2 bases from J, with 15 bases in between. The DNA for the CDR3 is TGTGCCAGCAGCCAAGATTTGGGTCAAAACCACACAGATACGCAGTATTTT. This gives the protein CASSQDLGQNHTDTQYF.

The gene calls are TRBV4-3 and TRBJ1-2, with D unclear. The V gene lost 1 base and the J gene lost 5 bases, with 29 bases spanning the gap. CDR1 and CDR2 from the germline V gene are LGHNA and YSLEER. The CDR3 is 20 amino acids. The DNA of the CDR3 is TGCGCCAGCAGCCAAGTTTGGAGGCGCAACAGTCTCCAAGAGCGATATGGCTACACCTTC. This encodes CASSQVWRRNSLQERYGYTF.

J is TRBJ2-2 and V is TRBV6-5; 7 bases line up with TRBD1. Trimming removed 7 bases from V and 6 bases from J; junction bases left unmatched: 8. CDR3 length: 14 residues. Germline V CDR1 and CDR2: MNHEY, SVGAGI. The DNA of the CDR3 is TGTGCCAGCACCCACGAGGGGGCGTCCGGGGAGCTGTTTTTT. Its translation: CASTHEGASGELFF.

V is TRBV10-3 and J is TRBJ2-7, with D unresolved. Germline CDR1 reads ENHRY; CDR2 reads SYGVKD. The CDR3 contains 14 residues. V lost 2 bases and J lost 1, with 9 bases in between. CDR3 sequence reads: CAISEPTESYEQYF. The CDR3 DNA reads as TGTGCCATCAGTGAGCCGACGGAATCCTACGAGCAGTACTTC.

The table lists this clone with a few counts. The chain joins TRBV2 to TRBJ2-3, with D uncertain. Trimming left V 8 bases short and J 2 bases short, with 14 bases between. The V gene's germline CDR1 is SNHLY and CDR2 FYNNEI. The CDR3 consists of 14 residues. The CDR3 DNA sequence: TGTGCCAGCTGCTCCCTGGAGTTCACAGATACGCAGTATTTT. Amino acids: CASCSLEFTDTQYF.

CDR3 coding DNA: TGTGCCAGCAGTTCCCTAGAAAGGTACAATGAGCAGTTCTTC. Protein: CASSSLERYNEQFF. This chain joins TRBV28 and TRBJ2-1; D ambiguous. Trimming shortened V by 4 bases and J by 4 bases, and 11 bases separated the two germline ends. The CDR3 loop spans 14 amino acids. Per the germline V gene, CDR1 is MDHEN and CDR2 is SYDVKM.

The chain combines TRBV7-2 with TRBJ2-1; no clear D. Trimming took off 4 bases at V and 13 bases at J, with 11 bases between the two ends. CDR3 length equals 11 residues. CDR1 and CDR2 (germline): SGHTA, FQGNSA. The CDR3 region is CASSSDLKQFF. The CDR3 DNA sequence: TGTGCCAGCAGCTCGGACCTGAAACAGTTCTTC.

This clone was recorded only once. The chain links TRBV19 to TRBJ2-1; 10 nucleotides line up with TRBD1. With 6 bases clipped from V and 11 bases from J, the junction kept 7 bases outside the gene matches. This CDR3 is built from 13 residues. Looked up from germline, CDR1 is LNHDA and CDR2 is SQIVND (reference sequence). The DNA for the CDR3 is TGTGCCAGTAGACCCCGGACAGGGGGGAAGCAGTTCTTC. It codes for CASRPRTGGKQFF.

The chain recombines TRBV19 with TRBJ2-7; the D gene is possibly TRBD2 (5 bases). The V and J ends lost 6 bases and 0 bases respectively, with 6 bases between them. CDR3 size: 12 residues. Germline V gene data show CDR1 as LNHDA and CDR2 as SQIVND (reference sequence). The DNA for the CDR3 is TGTGCCAGTAGGGGGAGCTCCTACGAGCAGTACTTC. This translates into CASRGSSYEQYF. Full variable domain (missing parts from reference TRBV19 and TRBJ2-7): DGGITQSPKYLFRKEGQNVTLSCEQNLNHDAMYWYRQDPGQGLRLIYYSQIVNDFQKGDIAEGYSVSREKKESFPLTVTSAQKNPTAFYLCASRGSSYEQYFGPGTRLTVT.

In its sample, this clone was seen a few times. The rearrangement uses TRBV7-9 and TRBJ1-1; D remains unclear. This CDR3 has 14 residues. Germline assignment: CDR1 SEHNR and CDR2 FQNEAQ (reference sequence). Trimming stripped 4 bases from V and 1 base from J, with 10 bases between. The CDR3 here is CASSWAGGNTEAFF. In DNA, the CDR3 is TGTGCCAGCAGCTGGGCGGGAGGGAACACTGAAGCTTTCTTT.